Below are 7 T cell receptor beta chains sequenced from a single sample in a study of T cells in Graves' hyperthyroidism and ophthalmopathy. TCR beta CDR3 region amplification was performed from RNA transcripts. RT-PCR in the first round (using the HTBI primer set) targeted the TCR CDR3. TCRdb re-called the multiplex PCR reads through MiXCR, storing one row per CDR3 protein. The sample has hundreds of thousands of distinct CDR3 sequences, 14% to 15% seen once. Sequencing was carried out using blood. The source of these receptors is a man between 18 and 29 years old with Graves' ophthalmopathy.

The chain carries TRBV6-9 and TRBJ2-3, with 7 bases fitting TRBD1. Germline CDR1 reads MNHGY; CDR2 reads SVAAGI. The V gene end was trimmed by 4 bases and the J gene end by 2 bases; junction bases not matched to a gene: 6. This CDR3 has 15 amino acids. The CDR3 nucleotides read TGTGCCAGCAGTTTCCTCGGGACAGCCACAGATACGCAGTATTTT. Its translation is CASSFLGTATDTQYF.

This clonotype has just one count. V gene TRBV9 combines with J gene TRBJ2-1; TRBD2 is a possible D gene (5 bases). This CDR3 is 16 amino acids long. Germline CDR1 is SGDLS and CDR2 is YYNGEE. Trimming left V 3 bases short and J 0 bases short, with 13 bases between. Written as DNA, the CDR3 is TGTGCCAGCAGCGCCGGGTGGGAGAGCTCCTACAATGAGCAGTTCTTC. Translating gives CASSAGWESSYNEQFF.

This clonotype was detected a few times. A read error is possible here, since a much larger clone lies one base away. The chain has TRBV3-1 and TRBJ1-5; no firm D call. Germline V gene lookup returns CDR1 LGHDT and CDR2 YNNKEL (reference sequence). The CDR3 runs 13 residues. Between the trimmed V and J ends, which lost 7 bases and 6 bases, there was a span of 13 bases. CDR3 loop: CASNPGLGQPQHF. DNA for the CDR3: TGTGCCAGCAACCCGGGGTTGGGTCAGCCCCAGCATTTT.

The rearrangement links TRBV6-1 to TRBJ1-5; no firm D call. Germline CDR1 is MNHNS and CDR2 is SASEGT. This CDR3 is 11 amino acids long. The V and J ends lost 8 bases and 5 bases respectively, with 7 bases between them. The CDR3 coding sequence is TGTGCCAGCGGCGAATATCAGCCCCAGCATTTT. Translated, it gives CASGEYQPQHF.

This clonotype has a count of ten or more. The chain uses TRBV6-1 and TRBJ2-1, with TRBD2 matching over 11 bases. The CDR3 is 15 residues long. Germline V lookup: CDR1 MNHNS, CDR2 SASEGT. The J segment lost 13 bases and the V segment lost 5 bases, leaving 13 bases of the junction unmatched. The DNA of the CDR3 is TGTGCCAGCAGTTGTTCTACTAGCGGGAGACTCTTTCAGTTCTTC. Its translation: CASSCSTSGRLFQFF.

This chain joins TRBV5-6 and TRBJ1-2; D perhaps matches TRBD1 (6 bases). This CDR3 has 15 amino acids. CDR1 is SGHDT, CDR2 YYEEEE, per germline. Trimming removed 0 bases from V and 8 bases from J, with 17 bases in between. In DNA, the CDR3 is TGTGCCAGCAGCTTGGAGTACAGGGAAGATGGAGGCTACACCTTC. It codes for CASSLEYREDGGYTF. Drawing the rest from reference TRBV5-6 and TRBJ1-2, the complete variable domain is DAGVTQSPTHLIKTRGQQVTLRCSPKSGHDTVSWYQQALGQGPQFIFQYYEEEERQRGNFPDRFSGHQFPNYSSELNVNALLLGDSALYLCASSLEYREDGGYTFGSGTRLTVV.

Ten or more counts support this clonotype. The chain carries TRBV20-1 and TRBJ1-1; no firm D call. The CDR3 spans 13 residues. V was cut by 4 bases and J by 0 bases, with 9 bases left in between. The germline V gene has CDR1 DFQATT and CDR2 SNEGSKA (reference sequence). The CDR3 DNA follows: TGCAGTGCTACAAGGACGGTGAACACTGAAGCTTTCTTT. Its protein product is CSATRTVNTEAFF.